The 31 T cell receptor beta chains listed next were all sequenced from one sample in a study of T cells expressing NK-cell markers. TCRdb reprocessed the 5' RACE reads and reports one entry per CDR3 protein, with no DNA. In total, the table holds 300,000 to 500,000 distinct CDR3 sequences. Material: blood T cells: a sorted CD56 or NKG2C T cell subset, CD4+ or CD8+ T cells, or bulk PBMC T cells (not recorded which). These receptors all come from a woman in her fifties or sixties in good health.

This chain connects TRBV18 to TRBJ2-1; no DNA is available, so the TRBD1 call from TCRdb remains unchecked. The CDR3 covers 17 residues. The germline V gene encodes CDR1 KGHSH and CDR2 LQKENI. CDR3 in amino acids: CASSPPGTSNQWNEQFF.

CDR3 region: CASSVRTRDNEQFF. The chain combines TRBV5-1 with TRBJ2-1; TCRdb indicates TRBD2, and absent DNA this call remains unverified. CDR1 SGHRS and CDR2 YFSETQ come from the germline V gene. CDR3 length equals 14 residues.

The chain employs TRBV24-1 and TRBJ2-1; TCRdb lists TRBD2, though no DNA is available to test this call. Germline V gives CDR1 KGHDR, CDR2 SFDVKD. The CDR3 length is 14 residues. CDR3 in amino acids: CATSDFPSGNEQFF.

The chain uses TRBV10-3 and TRBJ2-2; without DNA, the TCRdb call of TRBD2 cannot be checked. The germline V gene encodes CDR1 ENHRY and CDR2 SYGVKD. The CDR3 is 16 residues long. CDR3 sequence reads: CAISESGAGNTGELFF.

The chain carries TRBV12-3 or TRBV12-4 and TRBJ1-2. The CDR3 runs to 14 residues. CDR3 region: CASTRGRPSYGYTF.

J is TRBJ1-5 and V is TRBV6-2 or TRBV6-3; absent DNA, TCRdb's TRBD1 call cannot be checked. Germline assignment: CDR1 MNHEY and CDR2 SVGEGT. The CDR3 sequence is 12 residues long. CDR3 sequence: CASRQADQPQHF.

This chain links TRBV6-6 with TRBJ2-3; TCRdb returns TRBD2, unconfirmable since there is no DNA. The CDR3 sequence is 16 residues long. Germline CDR1 MNHNY, CDR2 SVGAGI (reference sequence). CDR3 region: CASSSFGLAGTDTQYF.

The chain employs TRBV20-1 and TRBJ2-5; TCRdb picks TRBD2, but there is no DNA to check that call. Germline lookup yields CDR1 DFQATT and CDR2 SNEGSKA (reference sequence). CDR3 length: 13 residues. CDR3 residues: CSARKEGLGTQYF.

The chain uses TRBV5-1 and TRBJ1-4. The germline V gene has CDR1 SGHRS and CDR2 YFSETQ. The CDR3 covers 13 residues. CDR3 in amino acids: CASSLGTDEKLFF.

The chain employs TRBV7-9 and TRBJ2-5. CDR1 and CDR2 (germline): SEHNR, FQNEAQ (reference sequence). This CDR3 spans 13 amino acids. CDR3: CASSSPNQETQYF.

V gene TRBV24-1 combines with J gene TRBJ2-1; the TCRdb call, TRBD1, lacks DNA for checking. The CDR3 totals 17 residues. From germline, CDR1 is KGHDR and CDR2 SFDVKD. CDR3: CATSDSDIPSSYNEQFF.

The rearrangement links TRBV10-3 to TRBJ2-2; TCRdb gives TRBD1 as the D gene, but with no DNA this cannot be confirmed. The CDR3 spans 16 residues. Germline V gene sequence: CDR1 ENHRY, CDR2 SYGVKD. The CDR3 loop reads CAITRGGHLNTGELFF.

The rearrangement links TRBV11-2 to TRBJ2-7; TCRdb gives TRBD1 as the D gene, but with no DNA this cannot be confirmed. The CDR3 has 14 residues. Germline V gene lookup returns CDR1 SGHAT and CDR2 FQNNGV. The CDR3: CASSFPGQDYEQYF.

This chain joins TRBV20-1 and TRBJ2-5; TCRdb's D gene call, TRBD2, goes unchecked for lack of DNA. Per the germline V gene, CDR1 is DFQATT and CDR2 is SNEGSKA (reference sequence). CDR3 size: 15 residues. The CDR3 region is CSALQAQTYQETQYF.

J is TRBJ2-7 and V is TRBV10-3; TCRdb proposes TRBD2, but this gene call is untestable without DNA. Germline lookup yields CDR1 ENHRY and CDR2 SYGVKD. The CDR3 runs to 14 residues. This chain's CDR3 is CASSPTSGIYEQYF.

The chain has TRBV29-1 and TRBJ2-3. There are 11 residues in the CDR3. Germline values: CDR1 SQVTM, CDR2 ANQGSEA. The CDR3 reads CSAAKSDTQYF.

The rearrangement uses TRBV27 and TRBJ2-1; TCRdb's D call of TRBD1 is untestable without DNA. The germline V gene encodes CDR1 MNHEY and CDR2 SMNVEV (reference sequence). This CDR3 spans 13 amino acids. CDR3 residues: CASSFWGHNEQFF.

V is TRBV5-1 and J is TRBJ1-3; TCRdb's D gene call, TRBD1, goes unchecked for lack of DNA. Germline lookup yields CDR1 SGHRS and CDR2 YFSETQ. The length of the CDR3 is 14 residues. CDR3 loop: CASSGGSSGNTIYF. Filled out from reference TRBV5-1 and TRBJ1-3, the complete variable domain reads KAGVTQTPRYLIKTRGQQVTLSCSPISGHRSVSWYQQTPGQGLQFLFEYFSETQRNKGNFPGRFSGRQFSNSRSEMNVSTLELGDSALYLCASSGGSSGNTIYFGEGSWLTVV.

This chain connects TRBV24-1 to TRBJ2-5; TCRdb's assignment of TRBD1 cannot be checked, as there is no DNA. This CDR3 has 15 residues. Germline V lookup: CDR1 KGHDR, CDR2 SFDVKD. CDR3: CATSDRRQGAETQYF.

This sequence joins TRBV12-3 or TRBV12-4 and TRBJ2-1; TCRdb returns TRBD2, unconfirmable since there is no DNA. The CDR3 is 11 amino acids. CDR3 in amino acids: CASSSLYGQFF.

The chain recombines TRBV4-1 with TRBJ1-2. CDR1 and CDR2 from the germline V gene are MGHRA and YSYEKL. The CDR3 covers 13 residues. The CDR3 protein is CASSQDALYGYTF.

The V and J genes are TRBV7-3 and TRBJ2-2; TCRdb's D call, TRBD1, is unchecked because there is no DNA. CDR1 is SGHTA and CDR2 is FQGTGA in the germline V gene. There are 17 residues in the CDR3. The CDR3 here is CASSLRGGARNTGELFF.

The chain's CDR3 is CATSTRTTDTQYF. The rearrangement joins TRBV24-1 to TRBJ2-3. Per germline, CDR1 KGHDR and CDR2 SFDVKD. The CDR3 has 13 amino acids.

CDR3 residues: CATSSPGLAGVGSNEQFF. V is TRBV15 and J is TRBJ2-1; the TCRdb D gene call, TRBD2, has no DNA to confirm it. The CDR3 runs to 18 residues. Germline-derived CDR1 and CDR2 are LNHNV and YYDKDF (reference sequence).

This chain joins TRBV6-5 and TRBJ1-5. Germline loops: CDR1 MNHEY, CDR2 SVGAGI. This CDR3 spans 14 amino acids. CDR3 region: CASSPRGGWQPQHF.

The rearrangement joins TRBV27 to TRBJ2-1; TCRdb's D call, TRBD1, is unchecked because there is no DNA. CDR3 size: 15 residues. Germline V lookup: CDR1 MNHEY, CDR2 SMNVEV (reference sequence). CDR3 in amino acids: CASSNRDRGLNEQFF.

The chain combines TRBV20-1 with TRBJ1-5. This CDR3 contains 15 residues. The germline gives CDR1 DFQATT, CDR2 SNEGSKA (reference sequence). CDR3 loop: CSARDRRFSNQPQHF.

The CDR3: CASSIRRDRLKFF. V gene TRBV12-3 or TRBV12-4 combines with J gene TRBJ2-1; TCRdb selects TRBD1, and the lack of DNA leaves this call unchecked. There are 13 residues in the CDR3.

V usage is TRBV29-1 and J usage is TRBJ1-1; TCRdb's D gene call, TRBD1, goes unchecked for lack of DNA. CDR3 length: 13 amino acids. CDR1 is SQVTM and CDR2 is ANQGSEA in the germline V gene. CDR3 in amino acids: CSVGGGHNTEAFF.

The chain carries TRBV29-1 and TRBJ2-2; TCRdb gives TRBD1 as the D gene, but with no DNA this cannot be confirmed. Germline V gene lookup returns CDR1 SQVTM and CDR2 ANQGSEA. The CDR3 covers 12 residues. CDR3 loop: CSASRGIGELFF.

This CDR3 reads CSAPMRSPLHF. This rearrangement joins TRBV20-1 to TRBJ1-6. The germline gives CDR1 DFQATT, CDR2 SNEGSKA (reference sequence). The CDR3 has 11 residues.